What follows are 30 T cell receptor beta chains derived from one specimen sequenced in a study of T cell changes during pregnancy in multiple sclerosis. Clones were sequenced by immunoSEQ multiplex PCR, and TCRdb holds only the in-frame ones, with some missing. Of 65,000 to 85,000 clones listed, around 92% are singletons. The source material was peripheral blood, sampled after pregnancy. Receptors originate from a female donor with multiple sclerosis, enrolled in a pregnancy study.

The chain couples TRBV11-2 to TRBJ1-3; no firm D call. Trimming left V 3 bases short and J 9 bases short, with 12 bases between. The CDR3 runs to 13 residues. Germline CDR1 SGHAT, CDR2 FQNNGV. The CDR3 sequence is CASSLGATGTIYF. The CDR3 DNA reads TGTGCCAGCAGCTTGGGTGCGACGGGCACCATATATTTT.

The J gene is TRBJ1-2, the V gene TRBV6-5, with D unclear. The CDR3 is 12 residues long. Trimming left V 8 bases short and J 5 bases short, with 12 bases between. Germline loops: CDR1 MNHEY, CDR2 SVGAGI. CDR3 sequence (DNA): TGTGCCAGCTGGGGAGTAGAGTATGGCTACACCTTC. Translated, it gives CASWGVEYGYTF.

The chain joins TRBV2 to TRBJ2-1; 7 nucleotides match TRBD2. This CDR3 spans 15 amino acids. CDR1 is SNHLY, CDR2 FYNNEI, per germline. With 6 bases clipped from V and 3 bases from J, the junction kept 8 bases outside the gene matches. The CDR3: CASRPTSDLYNEQFF. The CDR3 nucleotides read TGTGCCAGCAGACCCACTAGCGACCTCTACAATGAGCAGTTCTTC.

CDR3 loop: CTSPGAGEQYF. CDR3 nucleotides: TGCACCAGCCCAGGGGCGGGCGAGCAGTACTTC. J is TRBJ2-7 and V is TRBV1; the table calls TRBD1, which could not be checked here. TRBV1 is reported as a pseudogene. The length of the CDR3 is 11 residues.

As DNA, the CDR3 is TGTGCCAGCAGCCATGGGAGGACCTCACGCAATGAGCAGTTCTTC. This encodes CASSHGRTSRNEQFF. The V call is TRBV11-2, the J call TRBJ2-1; weak D call: TRBD2 (6 bases). V lost 5 bases, J lost 6 bases, and 17 bases lay in between. Germline V gene sequence: CDR1 SGHAT, CDR2 FQNNGV. CDR3 size: 15 residues.

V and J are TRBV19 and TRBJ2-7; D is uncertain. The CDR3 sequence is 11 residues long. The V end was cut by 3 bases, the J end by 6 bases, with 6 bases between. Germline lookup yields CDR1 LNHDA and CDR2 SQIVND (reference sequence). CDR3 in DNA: TGTGCCAGTAGTATCTCGGGCGAGCAGTACTTC. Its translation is CASSISGEQYF. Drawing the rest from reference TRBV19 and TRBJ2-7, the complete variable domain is DGGITQSPKYLFRKEGQNVTLSCEQNLNHDAMYWYRQDPGQGLRLIYYSQIVNDFQKGDIAEGYSVSREKKESFPLTVTSAQKNPTAFYLCASSISGEQYFGPGTRLTVT.

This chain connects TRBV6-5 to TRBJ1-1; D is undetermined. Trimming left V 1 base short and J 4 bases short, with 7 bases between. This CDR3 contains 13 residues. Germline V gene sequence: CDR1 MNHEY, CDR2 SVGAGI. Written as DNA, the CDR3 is TGTGCCAGCAGTTACTTCCGGAGCACTGAAGCTTTCTTT. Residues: CASSYFRSTEAFF.

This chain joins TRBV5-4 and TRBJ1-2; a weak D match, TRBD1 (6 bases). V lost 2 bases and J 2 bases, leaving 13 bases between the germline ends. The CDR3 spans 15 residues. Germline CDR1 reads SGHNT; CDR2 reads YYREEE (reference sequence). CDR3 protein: CASSFLTGYNYGYTF. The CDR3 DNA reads TGTGCCAGCAGCTTTTTGACAGGTTACAACTATGGCTACACCTTC.

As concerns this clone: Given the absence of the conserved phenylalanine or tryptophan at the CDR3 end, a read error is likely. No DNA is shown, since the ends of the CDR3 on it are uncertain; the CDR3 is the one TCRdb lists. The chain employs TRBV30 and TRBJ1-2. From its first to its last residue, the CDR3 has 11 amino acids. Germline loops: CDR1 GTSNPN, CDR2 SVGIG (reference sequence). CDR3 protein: CACGGYDYTDL.

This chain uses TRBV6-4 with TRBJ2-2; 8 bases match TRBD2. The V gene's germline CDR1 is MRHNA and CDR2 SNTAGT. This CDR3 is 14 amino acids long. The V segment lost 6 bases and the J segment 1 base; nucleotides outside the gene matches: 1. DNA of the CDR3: TGTGCCAGCAGGAGCGGGGGGAACACCGGGGAGCTGTTTTTT. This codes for CASRSGGNTGELFF.

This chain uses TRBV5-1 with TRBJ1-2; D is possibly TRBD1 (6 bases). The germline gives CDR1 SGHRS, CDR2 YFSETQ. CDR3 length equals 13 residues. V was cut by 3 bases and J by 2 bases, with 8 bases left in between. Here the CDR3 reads CASSYDRNYGYTF. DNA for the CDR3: TGCGCCAGCAGCTATGACAGGAACTATGGCTACACCTTC. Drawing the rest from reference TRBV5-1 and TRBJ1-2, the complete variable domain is KAGVTQTPRYLIKTRGQQVTLSCSPISGHRSVSWYQQTPGQGLQFLFEYFSETQRNKGNFPGRFSGRQFSNSRSEMNVSTLELGDSALYLCASSYDRNYGYTFGSGTRLTVV.

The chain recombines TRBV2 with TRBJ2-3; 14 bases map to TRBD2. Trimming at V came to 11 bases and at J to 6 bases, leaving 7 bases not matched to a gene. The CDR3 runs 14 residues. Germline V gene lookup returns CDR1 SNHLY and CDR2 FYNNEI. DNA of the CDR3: TGTGCCGCGGGGACTAGCGGGAGTTCGGATACGCAGTATTTT. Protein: CAAGTSGSSDTQYF.

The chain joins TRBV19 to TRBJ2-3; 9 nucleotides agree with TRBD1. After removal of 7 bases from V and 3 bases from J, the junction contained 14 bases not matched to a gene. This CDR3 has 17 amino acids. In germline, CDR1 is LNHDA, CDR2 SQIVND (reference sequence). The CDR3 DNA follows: TGTGCCAGTACTAACCGTCCGGGACAGGGCCTGACAGATACGCAGTATTTT. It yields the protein CASTNRPGQGLTDTQYF.

CDR3: CASSETGGTEAFF. CDR3 DNA: TGTGCCAGCAGTGAAACCGGGGGCACTGAAGCTTTCTTT. The rearrangement uses TRBV2 and TRBJ1-1, with a weak D call TRBD1 (5 bases). Per germline, CDR1 SNHLY and CDR2 FYNNEI. This CDR3 has 13 residues. Trimming took 2 bases from V and 4 from J, leaving 8 bases between them.

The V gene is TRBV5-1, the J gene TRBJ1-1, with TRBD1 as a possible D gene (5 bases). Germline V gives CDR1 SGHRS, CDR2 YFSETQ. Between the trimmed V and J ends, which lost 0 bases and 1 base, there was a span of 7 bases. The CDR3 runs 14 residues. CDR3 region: CASSLDRQNTEAFF. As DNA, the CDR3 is TGCGCCAGCAGCTTGGACAGGCAGAACACTGAAGCTTTCTTT.

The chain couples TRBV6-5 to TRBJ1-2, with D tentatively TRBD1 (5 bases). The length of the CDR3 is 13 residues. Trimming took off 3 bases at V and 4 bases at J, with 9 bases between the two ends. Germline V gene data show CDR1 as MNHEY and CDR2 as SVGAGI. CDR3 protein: CASSYSGGYGYTF. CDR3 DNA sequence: TGTGCCAGCAGTTATTCCGGGGGCTATGGCTACACCTTC.

DNA for the CDR3: TGTGCCAGCAGCCCATTTCCGGGACTGGCTTCGGGAGAGCAGTTCTTC. Protein sequence: CASSPFPGLASGEQFF. The chain uses TRBV7-9 and TRBJ2-1; maybe TRBD2 (6 bases). The CDR3 has 16 amino acids. The germline CDR1 and CDR2 sequences are SEHNR and FQNEAQ (reference sequence). The V and J ends lost 5 bases and 10 bases respectively, with 24 bases between them.

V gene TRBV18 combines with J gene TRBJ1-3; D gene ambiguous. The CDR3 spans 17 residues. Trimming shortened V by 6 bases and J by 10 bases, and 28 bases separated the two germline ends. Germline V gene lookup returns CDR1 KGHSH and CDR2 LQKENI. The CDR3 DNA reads TGTGCCAGCTCCCCTAGAGGCGCGGTCCCCCAAGGAGAGACCATATATTTT. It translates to CASSPRGAVPQGETIYF.

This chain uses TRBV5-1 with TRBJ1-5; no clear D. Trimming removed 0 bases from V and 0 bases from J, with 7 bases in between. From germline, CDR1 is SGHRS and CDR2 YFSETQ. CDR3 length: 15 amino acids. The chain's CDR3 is CASSLDGYSNQPQHF. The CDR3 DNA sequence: TGCGCCAGCAGCTTGGACGGTTATAGCAATCAGCCCCAGCATTTT. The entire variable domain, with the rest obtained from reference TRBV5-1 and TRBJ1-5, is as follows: KAGVTQTPRYLIKTRGQQVTLSCSPISGHRSVSWYQQTPGQGLQFLFEYFSETQRNKGNFPGRFSGRQFSNSRSEMNVSTLELGDSALYLCASSLDGYSNQPQHFGDGTRLSIL.

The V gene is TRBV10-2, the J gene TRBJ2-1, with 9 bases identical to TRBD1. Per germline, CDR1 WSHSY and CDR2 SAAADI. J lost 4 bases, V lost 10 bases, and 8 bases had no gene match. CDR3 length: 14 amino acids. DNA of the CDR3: TGCGCCACCCTTTCCGGGACAGGGTACAATGAGCAGTTCTTC. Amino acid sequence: CATLSGTGYNEQFF.

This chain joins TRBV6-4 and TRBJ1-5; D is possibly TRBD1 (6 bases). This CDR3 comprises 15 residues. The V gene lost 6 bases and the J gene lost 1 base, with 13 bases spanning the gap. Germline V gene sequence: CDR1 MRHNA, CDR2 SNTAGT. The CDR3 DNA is TGTGCCAGCAGCCCGGGGGGGGCCAGCAATCAGCCCCAGCATTTT. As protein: CASSPGGASNQPQHF.

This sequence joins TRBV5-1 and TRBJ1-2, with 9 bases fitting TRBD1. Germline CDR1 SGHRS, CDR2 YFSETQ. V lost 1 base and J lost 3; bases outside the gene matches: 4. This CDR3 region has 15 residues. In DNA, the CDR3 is TGCGCCAGCAGCTTGACAGGGGGCGGGTACTATGGCTACACCTTC. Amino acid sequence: CASSLTGGGYYGYTF.

CDR3: CSVLTGRGEGYTF. CDR3 nucleotide sequence: TGCAGCGTTTTAACAGGCAGGGGAGAGGGCTACACCTTC. The genes are TRBV29-1 and TRBJ1-2, with D perhaps matching TRBD1 (6 bases). CDR1 is SQVTM and CDR2 is ANQGSEA in the germline V gene. There are 13 residues in the CDR3. Trimming shortened V by 5 bases and J by 8 bases, and 18 bases separated the two germline ends. Variable domain in full (rest from reference TRBV29-1 and TRBJ1-2): SAVISQKPSRDICQRGTSLTIQCQVDSQVTMMFWYRQQPGQSLTLIATANQGSEATYESGFVIDKFPISRPNLTFSTLTVSNMSPEDSSIYLCSVLTGRGEGYTFGSGTRLTVV.

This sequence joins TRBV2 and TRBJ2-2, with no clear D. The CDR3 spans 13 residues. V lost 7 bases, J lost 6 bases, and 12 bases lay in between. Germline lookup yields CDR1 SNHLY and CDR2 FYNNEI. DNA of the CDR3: TGTGCCAGCACCTTACTTATGCCCGGGGAGCTGTTTTTT. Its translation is CASTLLMPGELFF.

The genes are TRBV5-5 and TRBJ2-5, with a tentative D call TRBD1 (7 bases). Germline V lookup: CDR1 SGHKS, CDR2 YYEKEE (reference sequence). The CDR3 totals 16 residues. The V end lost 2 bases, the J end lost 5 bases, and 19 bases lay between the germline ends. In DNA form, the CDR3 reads TGTGCCAGCAGCTTTTTCCCAGGGGGGTATTTGGAGACCCAGTACTTC. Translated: CASSFFPGGYLETQYF.

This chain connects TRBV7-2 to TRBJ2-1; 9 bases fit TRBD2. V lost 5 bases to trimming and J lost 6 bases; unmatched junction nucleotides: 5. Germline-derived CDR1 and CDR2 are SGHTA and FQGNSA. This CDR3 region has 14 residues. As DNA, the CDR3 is TGTGCCAGCAGCCTGCGACTAGCGGTCAATGAGCAGTTCTTC. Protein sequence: CASSLRLAVNEQFF. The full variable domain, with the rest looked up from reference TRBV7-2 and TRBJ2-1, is GAGVSQSPSNKVTEKGKDVELRCDPISGHTALYWYRQSLGQGLEFLIYFQGNSAPDKSGLPSDRFSAERTGGSVSTLTIQRTQQEDSAVYLCASSLRLAVNEQFFGPGTRLTVL.

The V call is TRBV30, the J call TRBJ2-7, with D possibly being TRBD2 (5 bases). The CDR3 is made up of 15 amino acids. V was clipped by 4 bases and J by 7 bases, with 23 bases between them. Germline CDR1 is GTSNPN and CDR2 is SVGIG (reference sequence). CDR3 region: CAWTRRGTPTGEQYF. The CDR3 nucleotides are TGTGCCTGGACGCGGCGCGGAACCCCGACGGGAGAGCAGTACTTC. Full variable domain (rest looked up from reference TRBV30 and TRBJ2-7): SQTIHQWPATLVQPVGSPLSLECTVEGTSNPNLYWYRQAAGRGLQLLFYSVGIGQISSEVPQNLSASRPQDRQFILSSKKLLLSDSGFYLCAWTRRGTPTGEQYFGPGTRLTVT.

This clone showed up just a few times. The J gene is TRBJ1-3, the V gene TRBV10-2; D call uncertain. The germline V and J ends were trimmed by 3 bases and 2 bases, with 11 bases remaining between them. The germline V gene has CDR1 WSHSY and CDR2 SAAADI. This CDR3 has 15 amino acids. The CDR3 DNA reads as TGCGCCAGCAGTGATCGGGTAAACACTGGAAACACCATATATTTT. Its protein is CASSDRVNTGNTIYF.

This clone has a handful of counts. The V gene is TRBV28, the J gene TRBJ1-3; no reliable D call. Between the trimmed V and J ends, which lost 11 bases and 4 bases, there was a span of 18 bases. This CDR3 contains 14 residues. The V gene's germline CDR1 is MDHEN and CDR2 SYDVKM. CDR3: CASYPSTRGNTIYF. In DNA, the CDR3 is TGTGCCTCTTACCCAAGCACTAGGGGAAACACCATATATTTT.

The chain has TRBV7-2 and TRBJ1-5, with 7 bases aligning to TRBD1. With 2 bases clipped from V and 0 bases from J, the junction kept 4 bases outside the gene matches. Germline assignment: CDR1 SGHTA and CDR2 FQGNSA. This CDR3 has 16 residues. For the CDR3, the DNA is TGTGCCAGCAGCTTAAGGACAGGCCGTAGCAATCAGCCCCAGCATTTT. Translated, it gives CASSLRTGRSNQPQHF.